The 30 T cell receptor beta chains below were found in one sample sequenced in a study of beta chain features in type 1 diabetes. The sequenced template was cDNA made from the entire isolated RNA. Method: immunoSEQ multiplex PCR; TCRdb's copy keeps in-frame clones and lacks some. Among 150,000 to 190,000 clones listed, less than 9.5% were seen once. The sequenced material came from central memory CD4+ T cells from blood. The receptors here all came from a man aged 18 to 35 in good health.

The gene calls are TRBV7-2 and TRBJ2-1; D remains ambiguous. Trimming stripped 7 bases from V and 5 bases from J, with 12 bases between. This CDR3 region has 13 residues. CDR1 SGHTA and CDR2 FQGNSA come from the germline V gene. The CDR3: CASTPDWHNEQFF. The CDR3 DNA is TGTGCCAGCACCCCCGACTGGCACAATGAGCAGTTCTTC.

A note on this clone: Sequence at one end of the junction differs from germline and may be a read error. The chain is built from TRBV4-1 and TRBJ2-3; 7 nucleotides agree with TRBD1. Per the germline V gene, CDR1 is MGHRA and CDR2 is YSYEKL. CDR3 length: 15 residues. CDR3 DNA sequence: TGTGCCAGCAGCCAAGAAACAGGGGGCACAGATACGCAGTATTTT. Residues: CASSQETGGTDTQYF.

The chain joins TRBV7-3 to TRBJ1-6, with a tentative D call TRBD1 (5 bases). The V and J ends lost 4 bases and 9 bases respectively, with 10 bases between them. There are 13 residues in the CDR3. CDR1 and CDR2 (germline): SGHTA, FQGTGA. The CDR3 DNA is TGTGCCAGCAGCTCCTACAGGTTTTCACCCCTCCACTTT. It translates to CASSSYRFSPLHF. Full variable domain (remainder filled in from reference TRBV7-3 and TRBJ1-6): GAGVSQTPSNKVTEKGKYVELRCDPISGHTALYWYRQSLGQGPEFLIYFQGTGAADDSGLPNDRFFAVRPEGSVSTLKIQRTERGDSAVYLCASSSYRFSPLHFGNGTRLTVT.

The V and J genes are TRBV4-2 and TRBJ2-5; possible D gene TRBD2, 7 bases. CDR3 length: 17 amino acids. Germline CDR1 is LGHNA and CDR2 is YNFKEQ. V gave up 0 bases and J gave up 1 base, with 15 bases separating them. The CDR3: CASSQEWAGGAQETQYF. The CDR3 bases are TGTGCCAGCAGCCAAGAATGGGCTGGGGGGGCCCAAGAGACCCAGTACTTC.

This chain links TRBV5-1 with TRBJ1-4, with D possibly TRBD1 on 6 matching bases. The CDR3 is made up of 15 amino acids. Trimming removed 4 bases from V and 0 bases from J, with 10 bases in between. CDR1 and CDR2 (germline): SGHRS, YFSETQ. CDR3 region: CASSTGQTTNEKLFF. CDR3 nucleotides: TGCGCCAGCAGCACCGGACAGACAACTAATGAAAAACTGTTTTTT.

The chain links TRBV28 to TRBJ2-1; D is ambiguous. The germline V and J ends were trimmed by 8 bases and 9 bases, with 14 bases remaining between them. The CDR3 covers 12 residues. The germline V gene has CDR1 MDHEN and CDR2 SYDVKM. Here the CDR3 DNA reads TGTGCCAGCGACGACACCCTTGGTGAGCAGTTCTTC. Its protein product is CASDDTLGEQFF.

This clone was seen only a few times. The CDR3 nucleotides read TGTGCCAGCAGCCCCCGACAGGGTGACACTGAAGCTTTCTTT. This gives the protein CASSPRQGDTEAFF. The J gene is TRBJ1-1, the V gene TRBV7-9; 7 positions agree with TRBD1. Trimming took 5 bases from V and 3 from J; bases not matched to a gene: 6. Germline assignment: CDR1 SEHNR and CDR2 FQNEAQ (reference sequence). The CDR3 sequence is 14 residues long.

This clone was seen only a few times. This chain uses TRBV7-8 with TRBJ2-1; TRBD2 might be the D (5 bases). The germline V gene encodes CDR1 SGHVS and CDR2 FQNEAQ. This CDR3 comprises 16 residues. Trimming shortened V by 1 base and J by 6 bases, and 16 bases separated the two germline ends. CDR3 loop: CASSLVAGLVSNEQFF. CDR3 coding DNA: TGTGCCAGCAGCTTAGTTGCGGGCCTCGTCTCCAATGAGCAGTTCTTC.

This clone was counted a few times. The chain recombines TRBV7-2 with TRBJ2-5, with a tentative D call TRBD1 (6 bases). V lost 1 base, J lost 4 bases, and 13 bases lay in between. The CDR3 has 15 amino acids. CDR1 and CDR2 (germline): SGHTA, FQGNSA. Here the CDR3 reads CASSLVFLGGETQYF. The CDR3 coding sequence is TGTGCCAGCAGCTTAGTATTTTTAGGGGGAGAGACCCAGTACTTC.

V and J are TRBV30 and TRBJ1-1, with 9 bases aligning to TRBD1. CDR1 GTSNPN and CDR2 SVGIG come from the germline V gene (reference sequence). Trimming cost V 3 bases and J 4 bases; bases outside gene matches: 3. The CDR3 runs to 13 residues. CDR3 DNA sequence: TGTGCCTGGAGGCAGACAGGGGGCACTGAAGCTTTCTTT. It yields the protein CAWRQTGGTEAFF.

The chain employs TRBV6-5 and TRBJ2-7, with D possibly matching TRBD2 (5 bases). The CDR3 covers 12 residues. CDR1 and CDR2 from the germline V gene are MNHEY and SVGAGI. Trimming shortened V by 2 bases and J by 6 bases, and 8 bases separated the two germline ends. The CDR3 loop is CASSYRGIEQYF. In DNA form, the CDR3 reads TGTGCCAGCAGTTACCGGGGTATCGAGCAGTACTTC.

This clone was seen more than once but under ten times. The chain employs TRBV7-2 and TRBJ2-5; weak D call: TRBD1 (7 bases). The germline CDR1 and CDR2 sequences are SGHTA and FQGNSA. Trimming took off 6 bases at V and 2 bases at J, with 19 bases between the two ends. The CDR3 is made up of 16 amino acids. CDR3 bases: TGTGCCAGCAGAGTATCCAGGGGGACTCCTCAAGAGACCCAGTACTTC. Its translation: CASRVSRGTPQETQYF.

This clone was found a few times. This rearrangement joins TRBV7-3 to TRBJ2-2; D remains ambiguous. V lost 5 bases and J lost 3, with 10 bases in between. CDR1 and CDR2 (germline): SGHTA, FQGTGA. This CDR3 is built from 14 residues. CDR3 amino acids: CASSPRQDTGELFF. The DNA of the CDR3 is TGTGCCAGCAGCCCCCGGCAGGACACCGGGGAGCTGTTTTTT.

This clone came up a few times. The CDR3 sequence: CASSVEGYSYEQYF. The CDR3 bases are TGTGCCAGCAGTGTAGAGGGATACTCCTACGAGCAGTACTTC. The gene calls are TRBV6-1 and TRBJ2-7; perhaps TRBD2 as D (5 bases). This CDR3 region has 14 residues. Trimming removed 4 bases from V and 0 bases from J, with 10 bases in between. In germline, CDR1 is MNHNS, CDR2 SASEGT.

The rearrangement uses TRBV5-4 and TRBJ2-4, with D perhaps matching TRBD2 (6 bases). Trimming pared 2 bases from V and 5 bases from J, leaving 11 bases between. Germline CDR1 and CDR2: SGHNT and YYREEE (reference sequence). CDR3 length: 14 amino acids. The CDR3 here is CASSLDSGQNIQYF. In DNA form, the CDR3 reads TGTGCCAGCAGCTTAGATAGCGGCCAAAACATTCAGTACTTC.

The CDR3 loop reads CASSPPGGEPIYEQYF. The CDR3 coding sequence is TGTGCCAGCTCACCCCCCGGGGGGGAGCCCATCTACGAGCAGTACTTC. The chain carries TRBV18 and TRBJ2-7, with 8 bases fitting TRBD2. The CDR3 runs to 16 residues. V was clipped by 3 bases and J by 3 bases; unmatched bases: 10. Germline lookup yields CDR1 KGHSH and CDR2 LQKENI.

In this sample, this clone turned up a few times. The chain has TRBV19 and TRBJ1-5; D is perhaps TRBD1 (5 bases). V lost 6 bases and J lost 4, with 13 bases in between. The CDR3 is 14 residues long. The germline CDR1 and CDR2 sequences are LNHDA and SQIVND (reference sequence). CDR3 region: CASRSGLTNQPQHF. In nucleotides, the CDR3 is TGTGCCAGTAGATCGGGACTGACGAATCAGCCCCAGCATTTT.

The chain is built from TRBV4-2 and TRBJ1-4, with D uncertain. Germline loops: CDR1 LGHNA, CDR2 YNFKEQ. V dropped 0 bases and J dropped 8 bases, with 16 bases sitting between them. There are 16 residues in the CDR3. The DNA for the CDR3 is TGTGCCAGCAGCCAAGATTGGACTACTCCACGGGAAAAACTGTTTTTT. Its protein is CASSQDWTTPREKLFF.

The chain links TRBV28 to TRBJ2-7; D is undetermined. V lost 5 bases to trimming and J lost 2 bases, with 13 bases between them. CDR3 length: 14 amino acids. Looked up from germline, CDR1 is MDHEN and CDR2 is SYDVKM. The DNA for the CDR3 is TGTGCCAGCAGTCGCCCTCACGAGCCCTACGAGCAGTACTTC. Translating it yields CASSRPHEPYEQYF.

This clone was seen a handful of times. CDR3 residues: CASSDRTGRNTEAFF. In DNA, the CDR3 is TGTGCCAGCAGCGACAGAACCGGGAGGAACACTGAAGCTTTCTTT. The chain carries TRBV6-6 and TRBJ1-1, with a weak D call TRBD1 (5 bases). This CDR3 has 15 amino acids. Deletions cut 6 bases from V and 1 base from J, with 15 bases between. Germline CDR1 MNHNY, CDR2 SVGAGI (reference sequence).

This sequence joins TRBV5-5 and TRBJ2-3; 7 nucleotides agree with TRBD1. The CDR3 is 15 amino acids. Germline V lookup: CDR1 SGHKS, CDR2 YYEKEE (reference sequence). Unmatched junction bases numbered 8, after V lost 4 bases and J lost 3 bases. CDR3 amino acids: CASSRTLQGTDTQYF. The CDR3 DNA reads TGTGCCAGCAGCCGTACCTTACAGGGGACAGATACGCAGTATTTT.

This chain joins TRBV4-3 and TRBJ2-7; the match to TRBD2 covers 7 bases. Trimming at V came to 0 bases and at J to 1 base, leaving 6 bases not matched to a gene. CDR1 is LGHNA and CDR2 is YSLEER in the germline V gene. The CDR3 runs 16 residues. The CDR3 nucleotides read TGCGCCAGCAGCCAAGATCGGGGGGTCCCTTCCTACGAGCAGTACTTC. Encoded protein: CASSQDRGVPSYEQYF.

This clone was seen a handful of times. V and J are TRBV5-1 and TRBJ2-3; 7 bases map to TRBD2. Per germline, CDR1 SGHRS and CDR2 YFSETQ. V dropped 2 bases and J dropped 2; count of bases not matched to a gene: 2. The CDR3 length is 14 residues. This CDR3 reads CASSFGTNTDTQYF. The CDR3 DNA is TGCGCCAGCAGCTTCGGGACTAACACAGATACGCAGTATTTT.

This clone showed up many times. The chain is built from TRBV7-3 and TRBJ2-3; possibly TRBD1 for D (5 bases). The CDR3 consists of 14 residues. Trimming left V 5 bases short and J 3 bases short, with 12 bases between. The germline V gene encodes CDR1 SGHTA and CDR2 FQGTGA. CDR3 DNA: TGTGCCAGCAGCCCGGGCAGGGCGACAGATACGCAGTATTTT. This sequence encodes CASSPGRATDTQYF.

This clone was detected a few times. The chain carries TRBV20-1 and TRBJ1-2; no clear D. In germline, CDR1 is DFQATT, CDR2 SNEGSKA (reference sequence). The CDR3 runs to 11 residues. V was cut by 7 bases and J by 8 bases, with 14 bases left in between. The DNA of the CDR3 is TGCAGTGTGGGCCACCCGGGGGGCTACACCTTC. Protein product: CSVGHPGGYTF.

This chain links TRBV2 with TRBJ2-7, with 7 bases aligning to TRBD2. The ends lost 1 base at V and 2 bases at J; junction bases unmatched: 8. Germline loops: CDR1 SNHLY, CDR2 FYNNEI. The CDR3 has 16 amino acids. CDR3 bases: TGTGCCAGCAGTGAAGATCGGGCTAGCGGTACCTACGAGCAGTACTTC. It codes for CASSEDRASGTYEQYF.

This clone was counted a few times. The V gene is TRBV5-1, the J gene TRBJ1-1; 7 nucleotides line up with TRBD1. The length of the CDR3 is 15 residues. Per the germline V gene, CDR1 is SGHRS and CDR2 is YFSETQ. V trimming: 0 bases; J trimming: 6 bases; junction bases outside the gene matches: 8. In DNA form, the CDR3 reads TGCGCCAGCAGCTTGGGGGGACAGAACAACCCTGAAGCTTTCTTT. This encodes CASSLGGQNNPEAFF.

This clone has a handful of counts. The J gene is TRBJ2-5, the V gene TRBV4-2; TRBD1 matches 7 bases. Germline V lookup: CDR1 LGHNA, CDR2 YNFKEQ. V dropped 5 bases and J dropped 4; count of bases not matched to a gene: 4. The CDR3 consists of 13 residues. CDR3: CASSLAGGETQYF. The CDR3 DNA reads as TGTGCCAGCAGCTTAGCAGGGGGAGAGACCCAGTACTTC.

The rearrangement joins TRBV5-8 to TRBJ2-3; no definite D call. V shed 0 bases and J shed 3 bases, with 5 bases lying between them. Germline values: CDR1 SGHTS, CDR2 YDEGEE. This CDR3 region has 13 residues. In nucleotides, the CDR3 is TGTGCCAGCAGCTTGGCCCCGACAGATACGCAGTATTTT. It yields the protein CASSLAPTDTQYF.

The V call is TRBV5-6, the J call TRBJ1-2; D remains ambiguous. CDR3 length: 13 amino acids. The V gene lost 3 bases and the J gene lost 8 bases, with 14 bases spanning the gap. Germline lookup yields CDR1 SGHDT and CDR2 YYEEEE. DNA of the CDR3: TGTGCCAGCAGCTCCCTACCCGGCGGCGGCTACACCTTC. Translation gives CASSSLPGGGYTF.